This TCR beta chain was identified during a study of T cells after yellow fever vaccination. This clonotype has ten or more counts. V dropped 1 base and J dropped 3; count of bases not matched to a gene: 3. The CDR3 has 15 residues. Germline CDR1 reads SGHAT; CDR2 reads FQNNGV. 5'RACE template switching added a universal primer site and UMIs to TCR cDNA. TCRdb reprocessed the 5' RACE reads via MiXCR and lists one record per CDR3 protein. Counted here are just over 300,000 distinct CDR3 sequences, less than 4.5% occurring once; the ten biggest clones make up around 22%. The clonotype was recovered from a young man who received the YFV17D yellow fever vaccine. This sample comprised PBMCs, obtained on the day of the yellow fever booster vaccination. The V call is TRBV11-2, the J call TRBJ1-1; 9 nucleotides match TRBD1. The CDR3 protein is CASSLVGQGYTEAFF. The CDR3 DNA reads as TGTGCCAGCAGCTTAGTGGGACAGGGTTACACTGAAGCTTTCTTT.